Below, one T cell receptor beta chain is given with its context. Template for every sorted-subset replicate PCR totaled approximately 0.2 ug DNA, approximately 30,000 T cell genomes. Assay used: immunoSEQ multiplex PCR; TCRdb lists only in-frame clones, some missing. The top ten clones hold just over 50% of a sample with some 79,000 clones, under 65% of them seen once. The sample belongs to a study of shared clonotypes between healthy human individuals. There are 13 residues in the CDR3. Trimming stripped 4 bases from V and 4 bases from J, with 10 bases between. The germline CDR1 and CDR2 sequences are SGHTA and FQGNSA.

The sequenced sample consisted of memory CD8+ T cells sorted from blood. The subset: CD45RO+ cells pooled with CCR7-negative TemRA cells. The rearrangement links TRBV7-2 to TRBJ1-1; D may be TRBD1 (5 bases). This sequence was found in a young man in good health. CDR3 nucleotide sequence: TGTGCCAGCAGCTCGAGACAGCTCACTGAAGCTTTCTTT. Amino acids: CASSSRQLTEAFF. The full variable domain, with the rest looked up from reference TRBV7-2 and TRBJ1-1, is GAGVSQSPSNKVTEKGKDVELRCDPISGHTALYWYRQSLGQGLEFLIYFQGNSAPDKSGLPSDRFSAERTGGSVSTLTIQRTQQEDSAVYLCASSSRQLTEAFFGQGTRLTVV.